This entry describes one TCR beta chain. This specimen comes from a study of blood T cell repertoires in COVID-19. TCRdb's copy holds only in-frame clones and misses some; the assay was immunoSEQ multiplex PCR. The sample holds 75,000 to 100,000 clones, 70% to 80% seen once. Germline V gives CDR1 MNHEY, CDR2 SVGAGI. J was trimmed by 5 bases and V by 1 base; bases with no gene match: 7. CDR3 length equals 16 residues. V and J are TRBV6-5 and TRBJ2-2, with 7 bases lining up with TRBD1. This receptor was taken from a man between 65 and 85 years old with acute or convalescent COVID-19. Sequencing was done on a sample of peripheral blood. The chain's CDR3 is CASSYWTGVLTGELFF. The CDR3 DNA reads TGTGCCAGCAGTTACTGGACAGGCGTGTTGACCGGGGAGCTGTTTTTT.